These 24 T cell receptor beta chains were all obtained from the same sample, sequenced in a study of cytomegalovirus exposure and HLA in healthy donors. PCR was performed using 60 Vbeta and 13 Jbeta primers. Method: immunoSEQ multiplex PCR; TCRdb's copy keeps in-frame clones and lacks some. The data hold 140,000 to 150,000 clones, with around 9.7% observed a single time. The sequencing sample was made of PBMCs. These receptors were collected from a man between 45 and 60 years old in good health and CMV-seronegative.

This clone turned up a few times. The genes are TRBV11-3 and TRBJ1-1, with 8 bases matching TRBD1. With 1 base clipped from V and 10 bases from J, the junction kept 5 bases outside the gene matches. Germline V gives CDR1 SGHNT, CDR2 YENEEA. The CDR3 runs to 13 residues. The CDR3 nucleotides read TGTGCCAGCAGCTTAGGGACAGGGAATAGAGCTTTCTTT. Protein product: CASSLGTGNRAFF. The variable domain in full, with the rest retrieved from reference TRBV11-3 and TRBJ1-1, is EAGVVQSPRYKIIEKKQPVAFWCNPISGHNTLYWYLQNLGQGPELLIRYENEEAVDDSQLPKDRFSAERLKGVDSTLKIQPAELGDSAVYLCASSLGTGNRAFFGQGTRLTVV.

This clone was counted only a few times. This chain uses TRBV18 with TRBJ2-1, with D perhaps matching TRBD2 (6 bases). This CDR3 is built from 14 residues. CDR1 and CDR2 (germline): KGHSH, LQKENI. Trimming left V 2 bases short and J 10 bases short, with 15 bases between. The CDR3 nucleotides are TGTGCCAGCTCACCAGAGCTAGCTGGAGGGGAGCAGTTCTTC. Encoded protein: CASSPELAGGEQFF.

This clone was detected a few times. In nucleotides, the CDR3 is TGTGCCAGCAGCTTCGACCTAAGGGACAGCGGCTACACCTTC. It codes for CASSFDLRDSGYTF. The chain joins TRBV5-6 to TRBJ1-2; 7 bases line up with TRBD1. The CDR3 contains 14 residues. The germline CDR1 and CDR2 sequences are SGHDT and YYEEEE. The V segment lost 2 bases and the J segment 8 bases; nucleotides outside the gene matches: 9. The full variable domain, completed using reference TRBV5-6 and TRBJ1-2, is DAGVTQSPTHLIKTRGQQVTLRCSPKSGHDTVSWYQQALGQGPQFIFQYYEEEERQRGNFPDRFSGHQFPNYSSELNVNALLLGDSALYLCASSFDLRDSGYTFGSGTRLTVV.

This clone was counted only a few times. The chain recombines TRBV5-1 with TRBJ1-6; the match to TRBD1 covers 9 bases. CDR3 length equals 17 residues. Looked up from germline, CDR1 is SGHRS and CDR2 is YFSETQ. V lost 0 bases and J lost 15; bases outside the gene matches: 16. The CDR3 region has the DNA TGCGCCAGCAGCTTGGGCCCCCCGGGACAGGGCACCCACAGCCTCCACTTT. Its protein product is CASSLGPPGQGTHSLHF.

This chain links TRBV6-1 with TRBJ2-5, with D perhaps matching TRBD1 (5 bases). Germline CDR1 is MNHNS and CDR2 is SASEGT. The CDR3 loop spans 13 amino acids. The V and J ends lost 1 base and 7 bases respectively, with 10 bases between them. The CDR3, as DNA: TGTGCCAGCAGTGAAGGCAGGGTGGGGACCCAGTACTTC. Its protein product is CASSEGRVGTQYF.

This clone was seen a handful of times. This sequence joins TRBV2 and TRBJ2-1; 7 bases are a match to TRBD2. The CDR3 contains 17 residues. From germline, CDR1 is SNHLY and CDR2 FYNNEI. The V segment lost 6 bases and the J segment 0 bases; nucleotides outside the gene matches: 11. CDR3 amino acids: CASRPDSGPISYNEQFF. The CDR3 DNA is TGTGCCAGCAGGCCCGATAGCGGGCCGATCTCCTACAATGAGCAGTTCTTC.

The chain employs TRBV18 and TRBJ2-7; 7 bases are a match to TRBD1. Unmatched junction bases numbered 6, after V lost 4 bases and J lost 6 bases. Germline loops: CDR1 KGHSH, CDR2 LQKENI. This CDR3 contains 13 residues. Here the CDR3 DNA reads TGTGCCAGCTCACTAGGACAGGTCCGCGAGCAGTACTTC. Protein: CASSLGQVREQYF. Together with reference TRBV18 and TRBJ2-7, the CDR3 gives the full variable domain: NAGVMQNPRHLVRRRGQEARLRCSPMKGHSHVYWYRQLPEEGLKFMVYLQKENIIDESGMPKERFSAEFPKEGPSILRIQQVVRGDSAAYFCASSLGQVREQYFGPGTRLTVT.

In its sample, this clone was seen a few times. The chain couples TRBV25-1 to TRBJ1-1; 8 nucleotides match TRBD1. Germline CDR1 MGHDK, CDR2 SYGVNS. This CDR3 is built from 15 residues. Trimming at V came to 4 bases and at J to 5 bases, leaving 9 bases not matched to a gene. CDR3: CASSATRTGRTEAFF. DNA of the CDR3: TGTGCCAGCAGTGCCACCCGGACAGGGCGAACTGAAGCTTTCTTT.

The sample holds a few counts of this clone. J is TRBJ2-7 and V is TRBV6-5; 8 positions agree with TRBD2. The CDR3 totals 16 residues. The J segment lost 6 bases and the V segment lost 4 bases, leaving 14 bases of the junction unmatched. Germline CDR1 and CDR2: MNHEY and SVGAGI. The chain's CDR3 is CASSSNREAGVGEQYF. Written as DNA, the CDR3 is TGTGCCAGCAGTTCCAATCGTGAAGCGGGAGTAGGCGAGCAGTACTTC.

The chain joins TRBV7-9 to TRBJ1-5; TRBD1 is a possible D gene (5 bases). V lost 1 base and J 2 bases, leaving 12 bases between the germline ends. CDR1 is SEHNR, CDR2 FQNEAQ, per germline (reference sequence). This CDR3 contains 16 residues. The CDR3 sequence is CASSLDPGRGNQPQHF. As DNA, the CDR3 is TGTGCCAGCAGCTTAGACCCCGGCAGGGGCAATCAGCCCCAGCATTTT.

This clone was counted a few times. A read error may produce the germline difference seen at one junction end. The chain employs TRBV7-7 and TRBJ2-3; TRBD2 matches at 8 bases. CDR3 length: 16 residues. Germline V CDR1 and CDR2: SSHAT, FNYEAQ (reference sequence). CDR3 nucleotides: TGTGCTAGCAGCTTAAGGGCGGGGGGTGTCACAGATACGCAGTATTTT. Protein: CASSLRAGGVTDTQYF.

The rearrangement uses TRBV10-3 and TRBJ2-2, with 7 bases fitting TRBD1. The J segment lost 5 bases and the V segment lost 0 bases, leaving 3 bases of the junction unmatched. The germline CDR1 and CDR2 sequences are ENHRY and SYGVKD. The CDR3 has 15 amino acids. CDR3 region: CAISESPGGTGELFF. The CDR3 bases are TGTGCCATCAGTGAGTCGCCAGGGGGAACCGGGGAGCTGTTTTTT.

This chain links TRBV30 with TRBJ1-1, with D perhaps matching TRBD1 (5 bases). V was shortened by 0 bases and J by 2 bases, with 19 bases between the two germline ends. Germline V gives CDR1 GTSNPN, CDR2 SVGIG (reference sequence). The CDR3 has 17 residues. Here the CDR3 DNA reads TGTGCCTGGAGTGTACGGAAAGTTTGGGGGGAAAACACTGAAGCTTTCTTT. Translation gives CAWSVRKVWGENTEAFF.

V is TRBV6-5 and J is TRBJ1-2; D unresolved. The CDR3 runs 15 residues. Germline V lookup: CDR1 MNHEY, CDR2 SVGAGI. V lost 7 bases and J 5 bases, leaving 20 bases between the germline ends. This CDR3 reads CASTRADRRSYGYTF. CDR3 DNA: TGTGCCAGCACCCGAGCGGACCGTCGAAGTTATGGCTACACCTTC.

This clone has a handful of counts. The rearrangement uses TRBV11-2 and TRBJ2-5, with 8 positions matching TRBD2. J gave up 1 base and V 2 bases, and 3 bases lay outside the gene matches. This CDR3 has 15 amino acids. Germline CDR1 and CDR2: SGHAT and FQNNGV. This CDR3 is CASSLPSGFQETQYF. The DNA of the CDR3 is TGTGCCAGCAGCTTACCTAGCGGGTTCCAAGAGACCCAGTACTTC.

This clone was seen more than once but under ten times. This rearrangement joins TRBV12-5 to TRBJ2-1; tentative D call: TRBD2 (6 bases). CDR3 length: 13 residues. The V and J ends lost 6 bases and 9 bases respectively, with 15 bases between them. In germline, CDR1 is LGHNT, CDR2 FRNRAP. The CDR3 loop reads CASGTGLFREQFF. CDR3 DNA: TGTGCTAGTGGAACGGGACTTTTCCGTGAGCAGTTCTTC.

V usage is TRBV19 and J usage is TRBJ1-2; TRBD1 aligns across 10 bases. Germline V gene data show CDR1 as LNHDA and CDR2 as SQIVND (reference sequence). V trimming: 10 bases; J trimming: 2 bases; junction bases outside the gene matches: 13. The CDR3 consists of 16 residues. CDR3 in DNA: TGTGCCATATCACCCGGGACAGGGGATCGGAACTATGGCTACACCTTC. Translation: CAISPGTGDRNYGYTF.

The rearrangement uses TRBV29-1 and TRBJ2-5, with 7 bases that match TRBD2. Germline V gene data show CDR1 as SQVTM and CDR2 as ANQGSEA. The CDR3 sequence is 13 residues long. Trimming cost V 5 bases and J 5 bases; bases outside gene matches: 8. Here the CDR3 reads CSVTAGARETQYF. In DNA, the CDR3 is TGCAGCGTTACTGCGGGAGCGAGGGAGACCCAGTACTTC.

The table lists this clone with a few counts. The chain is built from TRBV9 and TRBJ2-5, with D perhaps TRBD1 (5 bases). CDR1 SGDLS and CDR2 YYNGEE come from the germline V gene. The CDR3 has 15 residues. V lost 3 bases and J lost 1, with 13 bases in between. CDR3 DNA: TGTGCCAGCAGCGCTGACAGTTCGGGCCAAGAGACCCAGTACTTC. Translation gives CASSADSSGQETQYF. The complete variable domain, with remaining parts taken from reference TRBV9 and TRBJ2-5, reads DSGVTQTPKHLITATGQRVTLRCSPRSGDLSVYWYQQSLDQGLQFLIQYYNGEERAKGNILERFSAQQFPDLHSELNLSSLELGDSALYFCASSADSSGQETQYFGPGTRLLVL.

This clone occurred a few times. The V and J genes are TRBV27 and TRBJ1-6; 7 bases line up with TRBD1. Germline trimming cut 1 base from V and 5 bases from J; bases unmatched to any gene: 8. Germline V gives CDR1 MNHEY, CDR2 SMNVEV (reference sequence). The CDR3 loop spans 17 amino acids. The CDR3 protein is CASSLLNNRGDNSPLHF. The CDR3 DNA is TGTGCCAGCAGTTTATTGAACAACAGGGGAGATAATTCACCCCTCCACTTT.

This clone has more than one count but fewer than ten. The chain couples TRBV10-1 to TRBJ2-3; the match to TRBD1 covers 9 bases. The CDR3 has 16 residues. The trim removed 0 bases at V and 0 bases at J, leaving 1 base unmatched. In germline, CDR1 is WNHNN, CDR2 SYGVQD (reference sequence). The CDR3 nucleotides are TGCGCCAGCAGTGAGTCCGGGACAGGGAGCACAGATACGCAGTATTTT. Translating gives CASSESGTGSTDTQYF.

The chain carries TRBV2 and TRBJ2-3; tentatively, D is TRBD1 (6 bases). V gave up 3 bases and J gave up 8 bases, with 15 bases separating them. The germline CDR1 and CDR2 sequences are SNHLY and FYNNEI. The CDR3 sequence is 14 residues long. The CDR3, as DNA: TGTGCCAGCAGTGAGGACAGCCCCCGGGGTACGCAGTATTTT. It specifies CASSEDSPRGTQYF.

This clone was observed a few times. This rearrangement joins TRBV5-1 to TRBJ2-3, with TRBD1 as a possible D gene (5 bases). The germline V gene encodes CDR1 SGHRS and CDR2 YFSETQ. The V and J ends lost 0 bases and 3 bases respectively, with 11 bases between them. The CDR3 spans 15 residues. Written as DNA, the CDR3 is TGCGCCAGCAGCTTGGATTGGGGCAGGACAGATACGCAGTATTTT. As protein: CASSLDWGRTDTQYF.

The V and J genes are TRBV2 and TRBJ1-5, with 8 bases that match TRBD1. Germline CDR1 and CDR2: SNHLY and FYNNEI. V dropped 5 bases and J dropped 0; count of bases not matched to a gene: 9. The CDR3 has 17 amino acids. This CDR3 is CASSQQGQAYSNQPQHF. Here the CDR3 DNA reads TGTGCCAGCAGTCAGCAGGGACAGGCCTATAGCAATCAGCCCCAGCATTTT.